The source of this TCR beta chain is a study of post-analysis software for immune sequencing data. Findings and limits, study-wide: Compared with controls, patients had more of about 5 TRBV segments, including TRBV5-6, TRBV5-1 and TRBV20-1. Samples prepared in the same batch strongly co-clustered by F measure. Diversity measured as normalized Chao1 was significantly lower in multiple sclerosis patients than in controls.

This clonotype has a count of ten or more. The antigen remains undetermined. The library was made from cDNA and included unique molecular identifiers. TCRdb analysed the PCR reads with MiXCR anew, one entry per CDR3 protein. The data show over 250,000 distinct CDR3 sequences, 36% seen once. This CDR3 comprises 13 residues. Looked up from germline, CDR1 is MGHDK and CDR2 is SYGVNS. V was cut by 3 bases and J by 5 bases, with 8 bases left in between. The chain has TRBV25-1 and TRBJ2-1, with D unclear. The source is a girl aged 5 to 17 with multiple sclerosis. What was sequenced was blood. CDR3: CASSDRRNNEQFF. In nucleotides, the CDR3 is TGTGCCAGCAGTGATCGGCGAAACAATGAGCAGTTCTTC.